Listed below are T cell receptor beta chains from one sample, sequenced in a study of OX40 agonist ivuxolimab in advanced cancers. Only in-frame clones appear in the TCRdb table, and some are missing; sequencing was by immunoSEQ multiplex PCR. The sample lists tens of thousands of clones, around 90% seen once, with about an eighth in the top ten. The specimen was CD4+ or CD8+ T cells sorted from blood, collected in a trial of the OX40 agonist ivuxolimab. Receptors originate from an adult with an advanced solid tumor such as melanoma, head and neck, liver or kidney cancer. CDR3s leave out the opening cysteine and the closing phenylalanine or tryptophan. The order of the fields is CDR3 protein, V gene, J gene.

CDR3aa: ASRPTGGQLTQH
v_gene: TRBV2
j_gene: TRBJ1-5

CDR3aa: ATSTGDSNQPQH
v_gene: TRBV6-4
j_gene: TRBJ1-5

CDR3aa: ASSGSGSPGELF
v_gene: TRBV27
j_gene: TRBJ2-2

CDR3aa: ASSRGGDSNQPQH
v_gene: TRBV19
j_gene: TRBJ1-5

CDR3aa: ASSLLQADDYEQY
v_gene: TRBV27
j_gene: TRBJ2-7

CDR3aa: ASSLPGQSNTEAF
v_gene: TRBV19
j_gene: TRBJ1-1

CDR3aa: ASSHRTSGFTDTQY
v_gene: TRBV4-2
j_gene: TRBJ2-3

CDR3aa: ASRKEGRGNTEAF
v_gene: TRBV2
j_gene: TRBJ1-1

CDR3aa: ASNPASSYNEQF
v_gene: TRBV19
j_gene: TRBJ2-1

CDR3aa: ASSGNGYGYT
v_gene: TRBV6-1
j_gene: TRBJ1-2

CDR3aa: ASSMGGRKGEQF
v_gene: TRBV19
j_gene: TRBJ2-1

CDR3aa: ATSPRGTSDEQY
v_gene: TRBV15
j_gene: TRBJ2-7

CDR3aa: ASSLGDLSSYEQY
v_gene: TRBV7-9
j_gene: TRBJ2-7

CDR3aa: ASSFSQAGELF
v_gene: TRBV7-9
j_gene: TRBJ2-2

CDR3aa: ASTTAVGQTYEQY
v_gene: TRBV27
j_gene: TRBJ2-7

CDR3aa: AWGVGGPNTEAF
v_gene: TRBV30
j_gene: TRBJ1-1

CDR3aa: ASSGGPGNEQF
v_gene: TRBV19
j_gene: TRBJ2-1

CDR3aa: ASSLLAPSSYEQY
v_gene: TRBV27
j_gene: TRBJ2-7

CDR3aa: ASSTTGSSYNEQF
v_gene: TRBV19
j_gene: TRBJ2-1

CDR3aa: ASSLGSGRKSYEQY
v_gene: TRBV5-5
j_gene: TRBJ2-7

CDR3aa: ASSLWGGEQF
v_gene: TRBV7-2
j_gene: TRBJ2-1

CDR3aa: ASSFWVGRGQPQH
v_gene: TRBV28
j_gene: TRBJ1-5

CDR3aa: ASRGVSSYEQY
v_gene: TRBV19
j_gene: TRBJ2-7

CDR3aa: ASTWKGQGHFTYNEQF
v_gene: TRBV5-1
j_gene: TRBJ2-1

CDR3aa: ASSLLSLNTEAF
v_gene: TRBV5-1
j_gene: TRBJ1-1

CDR3aa: ASSGRSNQPQH
v_gene: TRBV4-1
j_gene: TRBJ1-5

CDR3aa: ASKGQGNEQF
v_gene: TRBV2
j_gene: TRBJ2-1

CDR3aa: AISEAGDNYEQY
v_gene: TRBV10-3
j_gene: TRBJ2-7

CDR3aa: ASSQGGLEKLF
v_gene: TRBV4-1
j_gene: TRBJ1-4

CDR3aa: AWALVGVSGELF
v_gene: TRBV30
j_gene: TRBJ2-2

CDR3aa: ASSWTPSNEQF
v_gene: TRBV7-2
j_gene: TRBJ2-1

CDR3aa: ASSSAVGTSGRAMNEQF
v_gene: TRBV7-8
j_gene: TRBJ2-1

CDR3aa: ASSLRTGNLFGYT
v_gene: TRBV14
j_gene: TRBJ1-2

CDR3aa: ASSQTSGRALGYNEQF
v_gene: TRBV14
j_gene: TRBJ2-1

CDR3aa: ASSFGYVGGPIVYEQY
v_gene: TRBV7-2
j_gene: TRBJ2-7

CDR3aa: ASSVDKPGGKLF
v_gene: TRBV9
j_gene: TRBJ1-4

CDR3aa: ASSLTGPSTDTQY
v_gene: TRBV5-5
j_gene: TRBJ2-3